This T cell receptor beta chain originates from a study of CD8 T cells in Susac syndrome. The authors reverse transcribed roughly 0.5 to 1 ug RNA with random hexamers. The CDR3 of TCR beta was amplified by immunoSEQ multiplex PCR across 54 Vbeta and 13 Jbeta. TCRdb reprocessed the immunoSEQ multiplex PCR reads via MiXCR and lists one record per CDR3 protein. The sample shows under 150,000 distinct CDR3 sequences, 94% of them seen only once. Purification of the CD8+ and CD4+ T cells relied on negative isolation, and TEMRA cells underwent FACS enrichment. The CDR3 consists of 14 residues. Germline CDR1 is GTSNPN and CDR2 is SVGIG (reference sequence). V lost 4 bases to trimming and J lost 4 bases, with 14 bases between them.

This chain links TRBV30 with TRBJ1-5; D is perhaps TRBD1 (5 bases). The sequenced sample was CD4+ T cells from PBMCs. This clonotype was sampled from a human donor with multiple sclerosis. DNA of the CDR3: TGTGCCTGGAATGTTGCACAGGAGAATCAGCCCCAGCATTTT. As protein: CAWNVAQENQPQHF.